These 22 T cell receptor beta chains were all obtained from the same sample, sequenced in a study of blood T cell repertoires in COVID-19. The repertoire was sequenced with immunoSEQ multiplex PCR; TCRdb's copy has only in-frame clones and lacks some. The sample has around 250,000 clones; 89% are singletons. The sample was peripheral blood. These receptors were taken from a woman aged 40 to 55 who had recovered from COVID-19.

The chain uses TRBV19 and TRBJ1-2; 10 bases are a match to TRBD1. The CDR3 consists of 14 residues. CDR1 is LNHDA and CDR2 is SQIVND in the germline V gene (reference sequence). Trimming removed 3 bases from V and 4 bases from J; junction bases left unmatched: 2. CDR3 amino acids: CASSIGTGAYGYTF. The CDR3 region has the DNA TGTGCCAGTAGTATCGGGACAGGGGCCTATGGCTACACCTTC.

CDR3: CASSGGGDLGLYGYTF. The DNA for the CDR3 is TGTGCCAGCAGTGGCGGGGGGGATCTGGGCCTCTATGGCTACACCTTC. The rearrangement joins TRBV25-1 to TRBJ1-2; D is perhaps TRBD1 (5 bases). The length of the CDR3 is 16 residues. CDR1 and CDR2 from the germline V gene are MGHDK and SYGVNS. V was trimmed by 4 bases and J by 4 bases, leaving 19 bases between them.

The chain has TRBV12-3 or TRBV12-4 and TRBJ1-5; TRBD1 might be the D (5 bases). Trimming took 1 base from V and 5 from J, leaving 6 bases between them. The CDR3 covers 13 residues. CDR3 sequence (DNA): TGTGCCAGCAGTTTAGGCAGGGATCAGCCCCAGCATTTT. Translating gives CASSLGRDQPQHF.

The chain uses TRBV9 and TRBJ2-5; TRBD2 matches at 7 bases. V shed 0 bases and J 4 bases; nucleotides not matched to a gene: 9. CDR1 SGDLS and CDR2 YYNGEE come from the germline V gene. The CDR3 consists of 16 residues. The CDR3 nucleotides are TGTGCCAGCAGCGTAGCTCCGGCGGGAGTAGGAGAGACCCAGTACTTC. Protein product: CASSVAPAGVGETQYF.

The gene calls are TRBV2 and TRBJ1-4; TRBD1 aligns across 9 bases. Per the germline V gene, CDR1 is SNHLY and CDR2 is FYNNEI. Trimming took 1 base from V and 0 from J; bases not matched to a gene: 3. There are 17 residues in the CDR3. CDR3 protein: CASSEGDRVPTNEKLFF. The CDR3 nucleotides are TGTGCCAGCAGTGAAGGGGACAGGGTACCAACTAATGAAAAACTGTTTTTT.

The chain joins TRBV4-2 to TRBJ2-1; 14 nucleotides match TRBD2. The length of the CDR3 is 16 residues. V lost 0 bases, J lost 7 bases, and 2 bases stayed unmatched. Germline V lookup: CDR1 LGHNA, CDR2 YNFKEQ. In DNA, the CDR3 is TGTGCCAGCAGCCAAGAGGGGACTAGCGGGAGAAATGAGCAGTTCTTC. Its translation: CASSQEGTSGRNEQFF.

Notes on this clone: Other DNA sequences within the sample encode an identical CDR3. This rearrangement joins TRBV6-5 to TRBJ1-1; tentative D call: TRBD1 (6 bases). Germline loops: CDR1 MNHEY, CDR2 SVGAGI. Trimming took off 0 bases at V and 6 bases at J, with 8 bases between the two ends. The CDR3 is 13 residues long. The CDR3 DNA reads as TGTGCCAGCAGTTACTCCCCAGGGGCTGAAGCTTTCTTT. Amino acids: CASSYSPGAEAFF.

The chain combines TRBV5-1 with TRBJ1-1; D gene unclear. This CDR3 has 13 amino acids. The V gene lost 2 bases and the J gene lost 8 bases, with 13 bases spanning the gap. CDR1 SGHRS and CDR2 YFSETQ come from the germline V gene. The CDR3 DNA reads TGCGCCAGCAGCTTTAATGGAGAAGCAGAAGCTTTCTTT. This gives the protein CASSFNGEAEAFF.

The genes are TRBV11-2 and TRBJ2-7; D possibly corresponds to TRBD2 (6 bases). Germline V gene data show CDR1 as SGHAT and CDR2 as FQNNGV. V was pared by 6 bases and J by 0 bases, with 15 bases between. The CDR3 contains 15 residues. The CDR3 region is CASSPRGSDSYEQYF. CDR3 bases: TGTGCCAGCAGTCCGCGGGGATCGGACTCCTACGAGCAGTACTTC.

The chain links TRBV5-4 to TRBJ2-1; weak D call: TRBD2 (5 bases). The CDR3 has 15 residues. CDR1 SGHNT and CDR2 YYREEE come from the germline V gene (reference sequence). V lost 0 bases and J lost 0, with 7 bases in between. Here the CDR3 DNA reads TGTGCCAGCAGCTTGGACGGAGGCTCCTACAATGAGCAGTTCTTC. Translation gives CASSLDGGSYNEQFF. Full variable domain (remainder filled in from reference TRBV5-4 and TRBJ2-1): ETGVTQSPTHLIKTRGQQVTLRCSSQSGHNTVSWYQQALGQGPQFIFQYYREEENGRGNFPPRFSGLQFPNYSSELNVNALELDDSALYLCASSLDGGSYNEQFFGPGTRLTVL.

This clone was detected only once. The gene calls are TRBV5-4 and TRBJ2-3, with unresolved D. Between the trimmed V and J ends, which lost 0 bases and 2 bases, there was a span of 10 bases. The length of the CDR3 is 15 residues. Germline lookup yields CDR1 SGHNT and CDR2 YYREEE (reference sequence). The CDR3 sequence is CASSLGVKATDTQYF. In DNA form, the CDR3 reads TGTGCCAGCAGCTTGGGCGTTAAAGCCACAGATACGCAGTATTTT. The complete variable domain, with remaining parts taken from reference TRBV5-4 and TRBJ2-3, reads ETGVTQSPTHLIKTRGQQVTLRCSSQSGHNTVSWYQQALGQGPQFIFQYYREEENGRGNFPPRFSGLQFPNYSSELNVNALELDDSALYLCASSLGVKATDTQYFGPGTRLTVL.

This rearrangement joins TRBV12-3 or TRBV12-4 to TRBJ2-3; D ambiguous. The CDR3 is 13 amino acids. V was cut by 6 bases and J by 2 bases, with 9 bases left in between. Here the CDR3 DNA reads TGTGCCAGCAGGCTGAGCGACACAGATACGCAGTATTTT. Amino acid sequence: CASRLSDTDTQYF.

The chain employs TRBV27 and TRBJ2-1; 7 bases line up with TRBD2. The CDR3 has 14 residues. V gave up 8 bases and J gave up 2 bases; unmatched junction bases: 6. Germline V CDR1 and CDR2: MNHEY, SMNVEV (reference sequence). The CDR3 here is CASVAGRPYNEQFF. The CDR3 bases are TGTGCCAGCGTAGCGGGTCGGCCCTACAATGAGCAGTTCTTC.

V is TRBV7-6 and J is TRBJ2-3; TRBD2 aligns across 10 bases. The junction had 12 bases not matched to a gene; V was cut back by 5 bases and J by 4 bases. The length of the CDR3 is 17 residues. Germline loops: CDR1 SGHVS, CDR2 FNYEAQ. The CDR3, as DNA: TGTGCCAGCAGCCAGAGGCCTAGCGGGAGTATCCCAGATACGCAGTATTTT. Residues: CASSQRPSGSIPDTQYF.

V is TRBV6-5 and J is TRBJ2-5, with D possibly TRBD2 on 6 matching bases. The CDR3 has 15 residues. CDR1 is MNHEY, CDR2 SVGAGI, per germline. The ends were cut back, 1 base at V and 5 bases at J, with 14 bases in the middle. As DNA, the CDR3 is TGTGCCAGCAGTTACTTACCCTCCGGAGGGGAGACCCAGTACTTC. Translating gives CASSYLPSGGETQYF.

The V and J genes are TRBV30 and TRBJ2-3, with 9 bases identical to TRBD1. The length of the CDR3 is 14 residues. Unmatched junction bases numbered 1, after V lost 0 bases and J lost 3 bases. Looked up from germline, CDR1 is GTSNPN and CDR2 is SVGIG (reference sequence). The CDR3, as DNA: TGTGCCTGGAGTGTACAGGGGGCGACAGATACGCAGTATTTT. Amino acids: CAWSVQGATDTQYF.

The chain uses TRBV7-8 and TRBJ1-1; 9 positions match TRBD1. Per the germline V gene, CDR1 is SGHVS and CDR2 is FQNEAQ. V lost 3 bases, J lost 1 base, and 6 bases stayed unmatched. This CDR3 is built from 16 residues. CDR3 region: CASSFRDRVRNTEAFF. CDR3 nucleotides: TGTGCCAGCAGCTTCCGGGACAGGGTGAGGAACACTGAAGCTTTCTTT. Full variable domain (missing parts from reference TRBV7-8 and TRBJ1-1): GAGVSQSPRYKVAKRGQDVALRCDPISGHVSLFWYQQALGQGPEFLTYFQNEAQLDKSGLPSDRFFAERPEGSVSTLKIQRTQQEDSAVYLCASSFRDRVRNTEAFFGQGTRLTVV.

This clone came up once. The genes are TRBV5-1 and TRBJ2-1, with 13 positions matching TRBD2. Germline-derived CDR1 and CDR2 are SGHRS and YFSETQ. With V trimmed by 3 bases and J by 5 bases, 8 bases remained unmatched. The CDR3 contains 17 residues. The CDR3: CASSWGRGTSGNNEQFF. CDR3 nucleotides: TGCGCCAGCAGCTGGGGGCGTGGGACTAGCGGGAACAATGAGCAGTTCTTC.

This chain uses TRBV9 with TRBJ1-2; possibly TRBD1 for D (6 bases). The germline V gene has CDR1 SGDLS and CDR2 YYNGEE. The CDR3 extends over 12 amino acids. The V gene lost 4 bases and the J gene lost 8 bases, with 12 bases spanning the gap. In nucleotides, the CDR3 is TGTGCCAGCAGCATAATCAGGGGAGGCTACACCTTC. Translated: CASSIIRGGYTF. The full variable domain, completed using reference TRBV9 and TRBJ1-2, is DSGVTQTPKHLITATGQRVTLRCSPRSGDLSVYWYQQSLDQGLQFLIQYYNGEERAKGNILERFSAQQFPDLHSELNLSSLELGDSALYFCASSIIRGGYTFGSGTRLTVV.

The chain recombines TRBV12-3 or TRBV12-4 with TRBJ2-1, with D perhaps TRBD2 (5 bases). V was clipped by 3 bases and J by 6 bases, with 9 bases between them. The CDR3 is 13 residues long. CDR3: CASSLTGFNEQFF. As DNA, the CDR3 is TGTGCCAGCAGTTTGACGGGGTTCAATGAGCAGTTCTTC.

This rearrangement joins TRBV6-5 to TRBJ2-7; 11 nucleotides align to TRBD2. Germline CDR1 reads MNHEY; CDR2 reads SVGAGI. The ends lost 6 bases at V and 4 bases at J; junction bases unmatched: 2. This CDR3 contains 13 residues. This CDR3 reads CASRASGRYEQYF. The CDR3 region has the DNA TGTGCCAGCAGGGCTAGCGGGAGGTACGAGCAGTACTTC.

The J gene is TRBJ2-7, the V gene TRBV28; D may be TRBD2 (6 bases). Trimming stripped 10 bases from V and 7 bases from J, with 11 bases between. The germline gives CDR1 MDHEN, CDR2 SYDVKM. The CDR3 spans 10 residues. The CDR3: CATGRGEQYF. The DNA of the CDR3 is TGTGCCACCGGGCGGGGAGAGCAGTACTTC.